These 23 T cell receptor beta chains share one sample of origin, sequenced in a study of T cell clones after liver transplantation. TCRdb keeps only in-frame clones here, not all; method: immunoSEQ multiplex PCR. The sample holds 70,000 to 85,000 clones, 80% seen once. The material sequenced was CD4+ T cells from blood, taken before liver transplant. These TCRs come from a human donor who received a liver transplant.

The rearrangement links TRBV11-3 to TRBJ2-7, with 8 positions matching TRBD2. Germline V lookup: CDR1 SGHNT, CDR2 YENEEA. The CDR3 totals 14 residues. V dropped 5 bases and J dropped 3; count of bases not matched to a gene: 6. CDR3 sequence reads: CASSPGGFHYEQYF. CDR3 DNA: TGTGCCAGCAGCCCGGGGGGGTTTCACTACGAGCAGTACTTC.

This sequence joins TRBV7-9 and TRBJ2-2, with D tentatively TRBD1 or TRBD2 (5 bases each). Germline loops: CDR1 SEHNR, CDR2 FQNEAQ (reference sequence). This CDR3 spans 14 amino acids. V was clipped by 5 bases and J by 4 bases, with 11 bases between them. Here the CDR3 DNA reads TGTGCCAGCAGCCAACGGGGCGGCACCGGGGAGCTGTTTTTT. Its protein product is CASSQRGGTGELFF. The complete variable domain, with remaining parts taken from reference TRBV7-9 and TRBJ2-2, reads DTGVSQNPRHKITKRGQNVTFRCDPISEHNRLYWYRQTLGQGPEFLTYFQNEAQLEKSRLLSDRFSAERPKGSFSTLEIQRTEQGDSAMYLCASSQRGGTGELFFGEGSRLTVL.

The genes are TRBV6-1 and TRBJ2-6, with a possible D match to TRBD1 (6 bases). CDR1 is MNHNS and CDR2 is SASEGT in the germline V gene. CDR3 size: 15 residues. V shed 6 bases and J shed 3 bases, with 12 bases lying between them. In DNA, the CDR3 is TGTGCCAGCAGGCCGCAGGGGAGTGGGGCCAACGTCCTGACTTTC. Protein: CASRPQGSGANVLTF.

This clone was counted once. The chain has TRBV18 and TRBJ2-5; D is unclear. CDR1 KGHSH and CDR2 LQKENI come from the germline V gene. CDR3 length: 14 amino acids. Trimming pared 0 bases from V and 5 bases from J, leaving 10 bases between. The CDR3 protein is CASSPPSSRETQYF. CDR3 nucleotides: TGTGCCAGCTCACCACCGAGCAGCAGGGAGACCCAGTACTTC.

This clone was counted a few times. This sequence joins TRBV29-1 and TRBJ2-1, with unresolved D. The germline gives CDR1 SQVTM, CDR2 ANQGSEA. V dropped 6 bases and J dropped 0 bases, with 9 bases sitting between them. The CDR3 covers 13 residues. The CDR3 region has the DNA TGCAGCGTCCGGGCCCTCTCCTACAATGAGCAGTTCTTC. As protein: CSVRALSYNEQFF.

This rearrangement joins TRBV29-1 to TRBJ2-7; 11 bases are a match to TRBD1. The CDR3 has 13 residues. Trimming took 4 bases from V and 6 from J; bases not matched to a gene: 5. The V gene's germline CDR1 is SQVTM and CDR2 ANQGSEA. The chain's CDR3 is CSVVGQGDSEQYF. CDR3 in DNA: TGCAGCGTTGTGGGACAGGGGGATTCCGAGCAGTACTTC.

V gene TRBV19 combines with J gene TRBJ2-6; the match to TRBD1 covers 9 bases. This CDR3 spans 17 amino acids. With V trimmed by 5 bases and J by 4 bases, 9 bases remained unmatched. CDR1 LNHDA and CDR2 SQIVND come from the germline V gene (reference sequence). The CDR3 DNA is TGTGCCAGTAGTCCCCCCGGGACAGGGTCAGGGGCCAACGTCCTGACTTTC. This codes for CASSPPGTGSGANVLTF.

This clone has more than one count but fewer than ten. The chain carries TRBV6-6 and TRBJ1-4; TRBD1 aligns across 11 bases. The CDR3 consists of 14 residues. Trimming at V came to 5 bases and at J to 12 bases, leaving 8 bases not matched to a gene. Germline CDR1 and CDR2: MNHNY and SVGAGI (reference sequence). The CDR3 DNA sequence: TGTGCCAGCAGTCCGGGACAGGGGGGATTAGAACTGTTTTTT. It specifies CASSPGQGGLELFF.

To note about this clone: At one end, the junction sequence differs from germline, possibly due to a read error. V and J are TRBV7-8 and TRBJ1-5; D is perhaps TRBD1 (5 bases). CDR1 is SGHVS and CDR2 is FQNEAQ in the germline V gene. The CDR3 totals 16 residues. CDR3 in amino acids: CASSLDRPGAGQSQHF. CDR3 DNA: TGTGCCAGCAGCTTAGACAGGCCTGGCGCAGGTCAGTCCCAGCATTTT.

The chain uses TRBV28 and TRBJ2-7, with 12 bases fitting TRBD2. CDR3 length: 17 residues. V shed 4 bases and J 0 bases; nucleotides not matched to a gene: 7. Germline loops: CDR1 MDHEN, CDR2 SYDVKM. CDR3 amino acids: CASSSFGLAGSSYEQYF. DNA for the CDR3: TGTGCCAGCAGTTCATTTGGACTAGCGGGAAGCTCCTACGAGCAGTACTTC.

This sequence joins TRBV4-1 and TRBJ1-2; D ambiguous. In germline, CDR1 is MGHRA, CDR2 YSYEKL. Between the trimmed V and J ends, which lost 2 bases and 6 bases, there was a span of 13 bases. The CDR3 sequence is 14 residues long. CDR3 sequence (DNA): TGCGCCAGCAGCCAAATGCCTATGGTCGATGGCTACACCTTC. Protein product: CASSQMPMVDGYTF.

The chain links TRBV27 to TRBJ1-2; D is undetermined. Trimming took 5 bases from V and 2 from J, leaving 12 bases between them. The CDR3 contains 14 residues. Germline V gene data show CDR1 as MNHEY and CDR2 as SMNVEV (reference sequence). CDR3 protein: CASSPQDGNYGYTF. The CDR3 bases are TGTGCCAGCAGTCCCCAGGACGGAAACTATGGCTACACCTTC.

The chain carries TRBV18 and TRBJ2-3; tentatively, D is TRBD1 or TRBD2 (5 bases each). Trimming pared 2 bases from V and 2 bases from J, leaving 14 bases between. Looked up from germline, CDR1 is KGHSH and CDR2 is LQKENI. This CDR3 region has 16 residues. The CDR3 region is CASSPFEGPSTDTQYF. In DNA, the CDR3 is TGTGCCAGCTCACCATTCGAGGGACCCTCCACAGATACGCAGTATTTT.

This chain joins TRBV5-1 and TRBJ2-1; TRBD1 or TRBD2 may be the D gene (5 bases each). The CDR3 contains 16 residues. Germline CDR1 SGHRS, CDR2 YFSETQ. V lost 2 bases and J 0 bases, leaving 12 bases between the germline ends. CDR3 nucleotide sequence: TGCGCCAGCAGCTTCACCGGGACCGTCTCCTACAATGAGCAGTTCTTC. Its protein product is CASSFTGTVSYNEQFF.

This clone was counted a few times. The chain links TRBV4-1 to TRBJ2-1; 8 bases align to TRBD2. The CDR3 consists of 16 residues. V shed 1 base, J shed 15 bases, and the junction held 17 bases outside the gene matches. The germline V gene encodes CDR1 MGHRA and CDR2 YSYEKL. The CDR3 sequence is CASSQVGIAGSRVGFF. CDR3 nucleotides: TGCGCCAGCAGCCAAGTTGGAATAGCGGGGTCTCGGGTAGGGTTCTTC.

The chain carries TRBV19 and TRBJ1-5, with D possibly matching TRBD1 (5 bases). The CDR3 has 14 residues. CDR1 LNHDA and CDR2 SQIVND come from the germline V gene (reference sequence). V was shortened by 1 base and J by 6 bases, with 10 bases between the two germline ends. CDR3 region: CASSIARGGQPQHF. The DNA of the CDR3 is TGTGCCAGTAGTATAGCCCGGGGGGGTCAGCCCCAGCATTTT.

In this sample, this clone turned up once. The chain joins TRBV5-1 to TRBJ2-1, with 7 nucleotides matching TRBD1. Germline V gene lookup returns CDR1 SGHRS and CDR2 YFSETQ. This CDR3 is built from 14 residues. The V and J ends lost 9 bases and 2 bases, in that order; junction bases with no gene match: 8. For the CDR3, the DNA is TGCGCCACAAAGACAGGGATGGCCTACAATGAGCAGTTCTTC. It encodes CATKTGMAYNEQFF.

This chain joins TRBV5-4 and TRBJ1-1, with a tentative D call TRBD1 (5 bases). CDR3 length equals 15 residues. Trimming cost V 1 base and J 0 bases, with 10 bases left between them. Germline V lookup: CDR1 SGHNT, CDR2 YYREEE (reference sequence). The CDR3 spells CASSLFGGLNTEAFF. The CDR3 DNA reads TGTGCCAGCAGCTTGTTTGGGGGTTTGAACACTGAAGCTTTCTTT.

The chain employs TRBV5-1 and TRBJ2-7; tentatively, D is TRBD1 or TRBD2 (6 bases each). From germline, CDR1 is SGHRS and CDR2 YFSETQ. The V end lost 4 bases, the J end lost 2 bases, and 16 bases lay between the germline ends. The CDR3 contains 15 residues. DNA of the CDR3: TGCGCCAGCAGCCCGAATCCGGGGGCCGCCTACGAGCAGTACTTC. Its translation is CASSPNPGAAYEQYF.

The chain has TRBV5-1 and TRBJ2-3, with unresolved D. Germline V gene lookup returns CDR1 SGHRS and CDR2 YFSETQ. This CDR3 spans 13 amino acids. Trimming took off 0 bases at V and 5 bases at J, with 7 bases between the two ends. CDR3 in amino acids: CASSLVLRDTQYF. The CDR3 bases are TGCGCCAGCAGCTTGGTACTACGAGATACGCAGTATTTT.

The CDR3 is CATSRDKHYNQPQHF. The CDR3 DNA reads TGTGCCACCAGCAGAGATAAGCATTATAATCAGCCCCAGCATTTT. V is TRBV15 and J is TRBJ1-5; D gene ambiguous. Trimming pared 0 bases from V and 4 bases from J, leaving 10 bases between. The CDR3 length is 15 residues. Per the germline V gene, CDR1 is LNHNV and CDR2 is YYDKDF (reference sequence).

In its sample, this clone was seen once. V and J are TRBV11-3 and TRBJ1-1; the D gene is possibly TRBD1 (6 bases). Germline V lookup: CDR1 SGHNT, CDR2 YENEEA. Between the trimmed V and J ends, which lost 0 bases and 3 bases, there was a span of 17 bases. The CDR3 has 17 residues. CDR3 loop: CASSLDFPGAPYTEAFF. CDR3 bases: TGTGCCAGCAGCTTAGATTTTCCAGGGGCCCCTTACACTGAAGCTTTCTTT.

The J gene is TRBJ1-5, the V gene TRBV5-4, with TRBD1 matching over 9 bases. The CDR3 runs to 15 residues. V lost 0 bases and J lost 3; bases outside the gene matches: 1. Germline V gives CDR1 SGHNT, CDR2 YYREEE (reference sequence). This chain's CDR3 is CASSLDRGLNQPQHF. The CDR3 DNA follows: TGTGCCAGCAGCTTGGACAGGGGGCTCAATCAGCCCCAGCATTTT.